A selection of T cell receptor beta chains follows, all from one sample in a study of T-cell reconstitution after alpha-beta-depleted transplantation in children. MiXCR, applied by TCRdb to the PCR reads, yields one record per CDR3 protein. The profile shows about 300,000 distinct CDR3 sequences, over 9% of them singletons. This specimen was PBMCs, taken before TCRalphabeta/CD19-depleted stem cell transplant. These receptors were taken from a boy under three years old with acute myeloid leukemia, due to receive a stem cell transplant. The CDR3 runs from the conserved cysteine through the conserved F or W. A D gene is named only where the DNA matches it firmly. Clone size is shown for a subset of rows, as once, few, many or a class of expanded clone.

many TRBJ2-7 TRBV6-5 NA CASSLGDGGYEQYF TGTGCCAGCAGTCTCGGGGACGGAGGCTACGAGCAGTACTTC
many TRBJ2-6 TRBV4-3 NA CASSHGPHSGANVLTF TGCGCCAGCAGCCATGGTCCCCACTCTGGGGCCAACGTCCTGACTTTC
many TRBJ2-7 TRBV5-5 NA CASSWTIEGQYF TGTGCCAGCAGTTGGACAATAGAAGGGCAGTACTTC
few TRBJ2-1 TRBV28 TRBD2 CASSQHLAGGYNEQFF TGTGCCAGCAGCCAACATCTAGCGGGAGGGTACAATGAGCAGTTCTTC
NA TRBJ2-7 TRBV27 TRBD1 CASSPTGSPYEQYF TGTGCCAGCAGTCCGACAGGGAGTCCCTACGAGCAGTACTTC
many TRBJ2-7 TRBV15 TRBD2 CATSRETSGRYEQYF TGTGCCACCAGCAGAGAAACTAGCGGGAGGTACGAGCAGTACTTC
many TRBJ2-2 TRBV5-1 NA CASSLAKDTGELFF TGCGCCAGCAGCTTGGCCAAGGACACCGGGGAGCTGTTTTTT
many TRBJ2-5 TRBV10-3 TRBD2 CAISRAGGSSGETQYF TGTGCCATCAGTCGAGCGGGAGGGTCCTCGGGGGAGACCCAGTACTTC
many TRBJ2-5 TRBV15 NA CATSRPPSQETQYF TGTGCCACCAGCAGGCCCCCCTCGCAAGAGACCCAGTACTTC
few TRBJ2-2 TRBV12-3/TRBV12-4 TRBD1 CASRLGQTNTGELFF TGTGCCAGCAGGCTGGGACAGACAAACACCGGGGAGCTGTTTTTT
many TRBJ2-2 TRBV7-2 NA CASSLPAGSTGELFF TGTGCCAGCAGCTTACCCGCGGGGAGCACCGGGGAGCTGTTTTTT
many TRBJ1-1 TRBV19 NA CASRPEVITEAFF TGTGCCAGTAGACCGGAGGTTATAACTGAAGCTTTCTTT
many TRBJ1-2 TRBV5-1 NA CASSFTGSNYGYTF TGCGCCAGCAGCTTTACAGGGAGTAACTATGGCTACACCTTC
many TRBJ2-1 TRBV29-1 NA CSVGGQQTEQFF TGCAGCGTTGGAGGACAGCAAACGGAGCAGTTCTTC
many TRBJ1-1 TRBV28 NA CVTEERTEAFF TGTGTCACAGAGGAGAGGACTGAAGCTTTCTTT
few TRBJ2-3 TRBV28 NA CASSFWGTDTQYF TGTGCCAGCAGTTTTTGGGGCACAGATACGCAGTATTTT
NA TRBJ1-4 TRBV7-2 NA CASSFLDRDEKLFF TGTGCCAGCAGCTTTCTTGATCGGGATGAAAAACTGTTTTTT
many TRBJ2-1 TRBV12-3/TRBV12-4 TRBD2 CASSPGTSTLSYNEQFF TGTGCCAGCAGTCCCGGGACTAGCACCCTTTCCTACAATGAGCAGTTCTTC
NA TRBJ2-7 TRBV27 NA CASGFRGASYEQYF TGTGCCAGCGGGTTCAGGGGGGCGTCCTACGAGCAGTACTTC
many TRBJ2-4 TRBV7-2 NA CASSLGGLKYF TGTGCCAGCAGCCTCGGGGGTCTAAAGTACTTC
many TRBJ2-7 TRBV28 NA CASSLWAPTYEQYF TGTGCCAGCAGTTTATGGGCCCCAACCTACGAGCAGTACTTC
many TRBJ2-1 TRBV7-3 NA CASSLTGLYNEQFF TGTGCCAGCAGCTTAACGGGACTCTACAATGAGCAGTTCTTC
NA TRBJ2-4 TRBV11-2 TRBD2 CASSFLAESLKNIQYF TGTGCCAGCAGCTTCCTAGCGGAATCATTAAAAAACATTCAGTACTTC
many TRBJ1-1 TRBV7-8 NA CASSLAQTILNTEAFF TGTGCCAGCAGCTTAGCTCAAACAATATTGAACACTGAAGCTTTCTTT
once TRBJ2-7 TRBV12-3/TRBV12-4 NA CASSSLRDPRPSYEQYF TGTGCCAGCAGTTCCCTCCGGGACCCAAGGCCCAGCTACGAGCAGTACTTC
many TRBJ2-1 TRBV12-3/TRBV12-4 NA CASSGTISYNEQFF TGTGCCAGCAGCGGGACAATCTCCTACAATGAGCAGTTCTTC
many TRBJ2-7 TRBV7-3 TRBD2 CASSPTGLAGDEQYF TGTGCCAGCAGCCCGACGGGACTAGCGGGAGACGAGCAGTACTTC
many TRBJ2-1 TRBV5-1 NA CASSETRTKKFEQFF TGCGCCAGCAGCGAAACGCGGACTAAGAAATTCGAGCAGTTCTTC
many TRBJ2-2 TRBV7-3 NA CASSLRSGVANTGELFF TGTGCCAGCAGCTTAAGATCGGGGGTTGCGAACACCGGGGAGCTGTTTTTT
many TRBJ2-1 TRBV27 TRBD1 CASSSGTGTLNEQFF TGTGCCAGCAGTTCCGGGACAGGGACCCTAAATGAGCAGTTCTTC
many TRBJ2-2 TRBV29-1 NA CSVRETGELFF TGCAGCGTTAGGGAAACCGGGGAGCTGTTTTTT
many TRBJ2-7 TRBV20-1 TRBD2 CSARGGSGRAREQYF TGCAGTGCTAGAGGGGGCAGCGGGAGAGCGCGGGAGCAGTACTTC
NA TRBJ2-2 TRBV20-1 NA CSARDAPRHITGELFF TGCAGTGCTAGAGACGCGCCGAGACACATCACCGGGGAGCTGTTTTTT
many TRBJ2-7 TRBV7-9 NA CASSLRRGKSYEQYF TGTGCCAGCAGCTTAAGGCGGGGTAAAAGCTACGAGCAGTACTTC
many TRBJ2-7 TRBV5-1 NA CASSLQGKGDSYEQYF TGCGCCAGCAGCCTGCAGGGAAAAGGCGACTCCTACGAGCAGTACTTC
many TRBJ2-3 TRBV7-9 TRBD2 CASSLGPGGRTDTQYF TGTGCCAGCAGCTTAGGCCCCGGCGGGAGGACAGATACGCAGTATTTT
NA TRBJ1-3 TRBV20-1 TRBD1 CSARPGQGAHGNTIYF TGCAGTGCTAGGCCCGGACAGGGGGCGCATGGAAACACCATATATTTT
many TRBJ2-1 TRBV6-5 TRBD2 CASRRGGGPYNEQFF TGTGCCAGCCGCCGCGGCGGGGGACCCTACAATGAGCAGTTCTTC
many TRBJ1-2 TRBV5-1 TRBD1 CASSLTGTGFYGYTF TGCGCCAGCAGCTTGACCGGGACAGGCTTTTATGGCTACACCTTC
many TRBJ2-7 TRBV28 TRBD1 CASSRPYRGRDF TGTGCCAGCAGTCGCCCATACAGGGGGCGCGACTTC
few TRBJ2-3 TRBV28 NA CASRLRNRATDTQYF TGTGCCAGCAGACTTCGAAACAGGGCTACAGATACGCAGTATTTT
many TRBJ2-3 TRBV5-6 TRBD2 CASSAGLAATLMRTDTQYF TGTGCCAGCAGCGCGGGACTAGCGGCGACCCTCATGAGGACAGATACGCAGTATTTT
many TRBJ1-2 TRBV20-1 NA CSARDYGYTF TGCAGTGCTCGTGACTATGGCTACACCTTC
NA TRBJ2-3 TRBV7-3 TRBD2 CASSSPSGGITDTQYF TGTGCCAGCAGCTCTCCTAGCGGGGGGATCACAGATACGCAGTATTTT
many TRBJ2-1 TRBV5-1 TRBD2 CASSAGGDNEQFF TGCGCCAGCAGCGCGGGGGGCGACAATGAGCAGTTCTTC
many TRBJ2-7 TRBV28 TRBD1 CASSYPGQGWWSYEQYF TGTGCCAGCAGTTACCCGGGACAGGGGTGGTGGAGCTACGAGCAGTACTTC
NA TRBJ1-4 TRBV6-1 TRBD1 CASSRTGFSEKLFF TGTGCCAGCAGTCGGACAGGATTCAGTGAAAAACTGTTTTTT
many TRBJ2-5 TRBV12-3/TRBV12-4 NA CASSLAGVETQYF TGTGCCAGCAGTTTAGCGGGGGTGGAGACCCAGTACTTC
many TRBJ2-2 TRBV28 NA CASSARDYTGELFF TGTGCCAGCAGCGCAAGGGACTACACCGGGGAGCTGTTTTTT
many TRBJ2-2 TRBV29-1 NA CSVERWGADTGELFF TGCAGCGTCGAACGCTGGGGGGCCGACACCGGGGAGCTGTTTTTT
many TRBJ2-1 TRBV24-1 TRBD1 CATSDSGTGGYNEQFF TGTGCCACCAGTGACTCCGGGACAGGGGGCTACAATGAGCAGTTCTTC
NA TRBJ2-6 TRBV20-1 NA CSARSGANVLTF TGCAGTGCTAGGTCTGGGGCCAACGTCCTGACTTTC
many TRBJ2-2 TRBV7-9 NA CASSSGGLNTGELFF TGTGCCAGCAGCTCGGGGGGCCTGAACACCGGGGAGCTGTTTTTT